What follows is one T cell receptor (beta chain) and its context. Its antigen is as yet unknown. Germline V gene lookup returns CDR1 SGHNT and CDR2 YYREEE (reference sequence). V gave up 0 bases and J gave up 5 bases, with 9 bases separating them. This CDR3 has 14 residues. This record belongs to a study of radiotherapy plus CTLA-4 blockade in lung cancer. Whole-study context: Among enrolled patients, over 15% responded and more than 25% achieved disease control.

Repertoires were generated with immunoSEQ multiplex PCR, while TCRdb's copy carries only in-frame clones and drops some. The data show some 74,000 clones, around 80% seen once. Broader study findings: Early blood T cell clone dynamics, with interferon-beta, were reported to best predict response. An expansion of tumor-derived TCR clones occurred in blood after radiotherapy plus ipilimumab.

Receiving focal radiation plus CTLA-4 blockade with ipilimumab were patients who had chemo-refractory metastatic non-small-cell lung cancer. The chain uses TRBV5-4 and TRBJ1-5; D is unclear. The sequence was obtained from a human donor with non-small cell lung cancer who had a complete response to radiotherapy plus ipilimumab. Material: peripheral blood, obtained from a patient treated with radiotherapy plus ipilimumab. CDR3 region: CASSLGGQHQPQHF. CDR3 bases: TGTGCCAGCAGCTTGGGAGGGCAGCATCAGCCCCAGCATTTT.